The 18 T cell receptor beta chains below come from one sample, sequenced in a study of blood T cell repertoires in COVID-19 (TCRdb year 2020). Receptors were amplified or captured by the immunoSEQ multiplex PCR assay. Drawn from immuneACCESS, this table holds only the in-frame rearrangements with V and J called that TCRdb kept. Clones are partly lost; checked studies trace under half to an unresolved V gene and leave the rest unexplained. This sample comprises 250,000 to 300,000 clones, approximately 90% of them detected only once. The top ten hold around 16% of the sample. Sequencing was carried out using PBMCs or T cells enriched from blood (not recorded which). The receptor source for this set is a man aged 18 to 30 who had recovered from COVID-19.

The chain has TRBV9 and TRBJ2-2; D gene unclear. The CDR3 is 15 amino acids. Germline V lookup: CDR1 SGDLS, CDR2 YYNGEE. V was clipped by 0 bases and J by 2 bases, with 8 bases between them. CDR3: CASSVGRTNTGELFF. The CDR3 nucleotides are TGTGCCAGCAGCGTAGGGAGAACAAACACCGGGGAGCTGTTTTTT.

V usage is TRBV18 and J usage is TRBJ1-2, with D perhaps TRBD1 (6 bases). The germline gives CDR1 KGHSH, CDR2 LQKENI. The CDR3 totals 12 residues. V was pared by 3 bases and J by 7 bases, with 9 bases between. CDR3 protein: CASSPGGSGYTF. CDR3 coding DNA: TGTGCCAGCTCACCTGGGGGCTCTGGCTACACCTTC.

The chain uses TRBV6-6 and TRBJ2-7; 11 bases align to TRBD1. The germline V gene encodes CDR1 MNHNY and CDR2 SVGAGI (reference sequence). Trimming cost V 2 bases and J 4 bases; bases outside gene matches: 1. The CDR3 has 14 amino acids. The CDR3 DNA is TGTGCCAGCAGTTACGGACAGGGGGCGTACGAGCAGTACTTC. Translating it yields CASSYGQGAYEQYF.

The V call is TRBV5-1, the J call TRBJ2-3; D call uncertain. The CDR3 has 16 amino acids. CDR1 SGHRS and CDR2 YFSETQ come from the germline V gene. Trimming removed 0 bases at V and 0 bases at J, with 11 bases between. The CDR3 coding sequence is TGCGCCAGCAGCTTGGTGCGGAGAGAAAGCACAGATACGCAGTATTTT. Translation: CASSLVRRESTDTQYF.

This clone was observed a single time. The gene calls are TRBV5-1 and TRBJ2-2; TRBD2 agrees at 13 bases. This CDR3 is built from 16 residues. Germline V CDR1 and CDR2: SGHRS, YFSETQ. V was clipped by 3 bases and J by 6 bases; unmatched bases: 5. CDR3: CASSWTSGREAGELFF. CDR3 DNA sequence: TGCGCCAGCAGCTGGACTAGCGGGAGAGAAGCCGGGGAGCTGTTTTTT.

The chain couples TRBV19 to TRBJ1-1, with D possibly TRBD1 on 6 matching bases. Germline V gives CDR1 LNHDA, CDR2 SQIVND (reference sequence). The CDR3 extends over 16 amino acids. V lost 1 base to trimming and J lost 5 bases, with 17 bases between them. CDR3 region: CASSIGGGRPRTEAFF. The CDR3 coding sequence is TGTGCCAGTAGTATAGGGGGGGGCCGCCCCCGGACTGAAGCTTTCTTT. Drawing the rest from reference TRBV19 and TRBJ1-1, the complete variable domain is DGGITQSPKYLFRKEGQNVTLSCEQNLNHDAMYWYRQDPGQGLRLIYYSQIVNDFQKGDIAEGYSVSREKKESFPLTVTSAQKNPTAFYLCASSIGGGRPRTEAFFGQGTRLTVV.

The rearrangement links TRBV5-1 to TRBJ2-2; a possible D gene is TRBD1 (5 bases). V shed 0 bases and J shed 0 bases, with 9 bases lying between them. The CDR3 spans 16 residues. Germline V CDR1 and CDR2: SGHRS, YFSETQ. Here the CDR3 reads CASSLGQPTNTGELFF. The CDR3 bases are TGCGCCAGCAGCTTGGGACAGCCGACGAACACCGGGGAGCTGTTTTTT.

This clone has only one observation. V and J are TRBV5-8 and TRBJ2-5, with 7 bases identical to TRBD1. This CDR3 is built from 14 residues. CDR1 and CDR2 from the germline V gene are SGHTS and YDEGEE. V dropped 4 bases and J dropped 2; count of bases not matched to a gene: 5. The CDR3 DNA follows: TGTGCCAGCAGCCTCGGGACAGCGCAAGAGACCCAGTACTTC. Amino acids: CASSLGTAQETQYF.

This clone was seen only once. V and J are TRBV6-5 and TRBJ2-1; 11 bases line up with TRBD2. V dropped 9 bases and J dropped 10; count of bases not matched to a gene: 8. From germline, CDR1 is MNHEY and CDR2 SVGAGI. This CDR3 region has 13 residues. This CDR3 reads CASLTSGSREQFF. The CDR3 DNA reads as TGTGCCAGTCTCACTAGCGGGAGTCGGGAGCAGTTCTTC.

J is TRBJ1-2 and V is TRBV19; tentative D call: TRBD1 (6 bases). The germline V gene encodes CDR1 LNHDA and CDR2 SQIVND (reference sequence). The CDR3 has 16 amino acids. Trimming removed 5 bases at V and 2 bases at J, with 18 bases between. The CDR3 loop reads CASSADPGHINYGYTF. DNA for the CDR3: TGTGCCAGTAGTGCAGACCCGGGACACATCAACTATGGCTACACCTTC.

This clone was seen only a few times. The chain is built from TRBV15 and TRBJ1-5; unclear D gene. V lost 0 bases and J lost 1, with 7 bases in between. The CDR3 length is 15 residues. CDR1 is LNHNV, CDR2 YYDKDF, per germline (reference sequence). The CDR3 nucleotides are TGTGCCACCAGCAGAGATTTCGGGAGCAATCAGCCCCAGCATTTT. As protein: CATSRDFGSNQPQHF. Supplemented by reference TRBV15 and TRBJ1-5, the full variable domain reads DAMVIQNPRYQVTQFGKPVTLSCSQTLNHNVMYWYQQKSSQAPKLLFHYYDKDFNNEADTPDNFQSRRPNTSFCFLDIRSPGLGDTAMYLCATSRDFGSNQPQHFGDGTRLSIL.

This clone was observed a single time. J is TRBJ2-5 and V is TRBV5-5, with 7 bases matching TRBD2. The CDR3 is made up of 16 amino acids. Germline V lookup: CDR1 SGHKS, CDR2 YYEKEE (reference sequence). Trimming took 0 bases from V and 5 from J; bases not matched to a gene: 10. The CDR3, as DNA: TGTGCCAGCAGCTTGGGTTCAGGGAGGGTTTTGGAGACCCAGTACTTC. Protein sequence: CASSLGSGRVLETQYF.

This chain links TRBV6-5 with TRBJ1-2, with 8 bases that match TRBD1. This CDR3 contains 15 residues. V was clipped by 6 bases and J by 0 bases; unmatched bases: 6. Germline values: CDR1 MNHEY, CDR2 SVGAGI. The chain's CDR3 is CASRRTGLTNYGYTF. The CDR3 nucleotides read TGTGCCAGCAGGCGGACAGGGCTTACTAACTATGGCTACACCTTC.

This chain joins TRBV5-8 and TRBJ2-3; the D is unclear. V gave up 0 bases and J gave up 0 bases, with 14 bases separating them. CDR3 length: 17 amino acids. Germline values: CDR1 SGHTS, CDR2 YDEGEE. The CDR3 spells CASSLGLRSSSTDTQYF. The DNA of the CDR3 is TGTGCCAGCAGCTTGGGCCTACGGTCCTCTAGCACAGATACGCAGTATTTT.

Here the CDR3 DNA reads TGCAGCGTCGAGAGGACAGGGAGTAACTCCTACGAGCAGTACTTC. Its translation: CSVERTGSNSYEQYF. The rearrangement joins TRBV29-1 to TRBJ2-7, with 8 bases identical to TRBD1. The germline gives CDR1 SQVTM, CDR2 ANQGSEA. V lost 6 bases to trimming and J lost 0 bases; unmatched junction nucleotides: 10. This CDR3 region has 15 residues.

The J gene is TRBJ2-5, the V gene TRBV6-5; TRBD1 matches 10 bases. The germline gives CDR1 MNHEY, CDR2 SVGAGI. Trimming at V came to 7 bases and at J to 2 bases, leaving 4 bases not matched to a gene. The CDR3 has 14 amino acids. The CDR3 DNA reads TGTGCCAGCACGGACAGGGGGTTACAAGAGACCCAGTACTTC. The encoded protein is CASTDRGLQETQYF.

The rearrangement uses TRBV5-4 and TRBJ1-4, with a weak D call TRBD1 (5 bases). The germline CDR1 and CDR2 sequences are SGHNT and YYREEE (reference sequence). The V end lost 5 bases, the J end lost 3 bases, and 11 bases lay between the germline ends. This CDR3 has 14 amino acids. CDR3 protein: CASRAPGANEKLFF. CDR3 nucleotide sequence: TGTGCCAGCAGGGCCCCGGGGGCTAATGAAAAACTGTTTTTT.

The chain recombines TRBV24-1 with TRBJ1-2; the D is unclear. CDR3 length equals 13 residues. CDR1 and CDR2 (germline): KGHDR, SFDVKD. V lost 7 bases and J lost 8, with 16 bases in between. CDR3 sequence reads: CATRGNSGRGYTF. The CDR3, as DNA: TGTGCCACCAGGGGAAATAGCGGCCGCGGCTACACCTTC.